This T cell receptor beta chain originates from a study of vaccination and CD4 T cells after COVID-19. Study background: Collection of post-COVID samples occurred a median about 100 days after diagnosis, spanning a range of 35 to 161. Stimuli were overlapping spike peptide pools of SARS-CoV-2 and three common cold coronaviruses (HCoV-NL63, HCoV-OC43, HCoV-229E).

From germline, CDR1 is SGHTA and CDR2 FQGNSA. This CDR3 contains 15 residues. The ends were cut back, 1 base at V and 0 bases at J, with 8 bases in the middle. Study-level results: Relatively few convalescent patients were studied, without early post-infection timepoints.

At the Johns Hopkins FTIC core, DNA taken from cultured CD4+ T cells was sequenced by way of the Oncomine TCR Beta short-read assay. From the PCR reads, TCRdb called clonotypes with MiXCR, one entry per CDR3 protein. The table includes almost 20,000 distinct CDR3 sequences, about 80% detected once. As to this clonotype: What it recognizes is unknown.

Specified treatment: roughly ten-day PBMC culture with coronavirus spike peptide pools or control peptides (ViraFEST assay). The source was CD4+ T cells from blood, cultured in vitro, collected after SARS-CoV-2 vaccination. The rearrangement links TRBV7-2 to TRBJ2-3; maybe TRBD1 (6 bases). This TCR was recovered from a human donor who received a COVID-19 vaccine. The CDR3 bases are TGTGCCAGCAGCTTAGAGGACAGCAGCACAGATACGCAGTATTTT. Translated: CASSLEDSSTDTQYF.